The text below deals with one TCR beta chain. Its antigen is not identified. The V end was cut by 0 bases, the J end by 10 bases, with 12 bases between. There are 13 residues in the CDR3. Per the germline V gene, CDR1 is LGHDT and CDR2 is YNNKEL (reference sequence). The investigators amplified TCR beta CDR3 regions from RNA transcripts. The study used the HTBI primer set for a first-round RT-PCR of the TCR CDR3. TCRdb re-called the multiplex PCR reads through MiXCR, storing one row per CDR3 protein. The sample has over 700,000 distinct CDR3 sequences; 35% are singletons. This entry comes from a study of T cells in Graves' hyperthyroidism and ophthalmopathy. Diagnosis of hyperthyroidism was new in patients aged 18 to 65, and its duration was under 2 months. 8.5 to 10 ml of fresh peripheral blood supplied the PBMCs. Whole-study findings and limits: From stable hyperthyroidism, ophthalmopathy was set apart by a 13 V-J model. Most thyroid clonotypes expanded above 0.001 appeared in blood too.

This clonotype was obtained from a woman in her thirties or forties with Graves' hyperthyroidism. The material sequenced was blood. The rearrangement joins TRBV3-1 to TRBJ1-1; D not resolved. CDR3 nucleotides: TGTGCCAGCAGCCAAGAGGGAGGACTGGGAGCTTTCTTT. Amino acids: CASSQEGGLGAFF.